The present T cell receptor (beta chain) was sequenced within a study of cytomegalovirus exposure and HLA in healthy donors. Study-level points and caveats: TCR beta chains associated with HLA were, in a later analysis, more clonally expanded than equally common others. The presence/absence work took it that sequencing depth was about the same across donors. Cytomegalovirus association was listed for 170 or so TCR beta chains.

The V and J ends lost 4 bases and 1 base respectively, with 7 bases between them. The CDR3 runs 13 residues. Looked up from germline, CDR1 is SQVTM and CDR2 is ANQGSEA. About this clone itself: Its antigen is unidentified.

This PCR relied on a set of 60 Vbeta primers and 13 Jbeta primers. The protocol was immunoSEQ multiplex PCR, while the TCRdb copy is restricted to in-frame clones and leaves out a portion. The table includes roughly 160,000 clones, approximately 79% detected once. This chain links TRBV29-1 with TRBJ2-2, with D possibly being TRBD1 (5 bases). The clonotype originates from a man in his fifties in good health and CMV-seropositive. Input material: PBMCs. The CDR3 DNA reads as TGCAGCGTTGCAGGGATGAACACCGGGGAGCTGTTTTTT. This translates into CSVAGMNTGELFF.